Listed below are T cell receptor beta chains from one sample, sequenced in a study of a mutant IDH1 vaccine in newly diagnosed glioma. TCRdb keeps only in-frame clones here, not all; method: immunoSEQ multiplex PCR. The data hold over 65,000 clones, with approximately 81% observed a single time. For these TCRs, the target antigens are not known. The sequenced sample was PBMCs, obtained from a glioma patient whose treatment included an IDH1 peptide vaccine. The receptors originated from a man between 18 and 29 years old with glioma. The CDR3 runs from the conserved cysteine through the conserved F or W. The D gene is left open where the match is weak. Clone size, where shown, is once, few, many, or a class for clones that have expanded.

V gene: TRBV19; clone size: once; CDR3 length: 17; J gene: TRBJ1-5; D gene: TRBD1; CDR3 protein: CASSTGTGQSGNQPQHF
V gene: TRBV6-5; clone size: -; CDR3 length: 15; J gene: TRBJ1-6; D gene: -; CDR3 protein: CASSYGAGANSPLHF
V gene: TRBV30; clone size: -; CDR3 length: 14; J gene: TRBJ1-1; D gene: -; CDR3 protein: CAWNKQGRNTEAFF
V gene: TRBV5-1; clone size: -; CDR3 length: 15; J gene: TRBJ1-5; D gene: -; CDR3 protein: CASSPGGGWNQPQHF
V gene: TRBV10-3; clone size: -; CDR3 length: 16; J gene: TRBJ2-7; D gene: TRBD2; CDR3 protein: CAISVSGGGGSYEQYF
V gene: TRBV5-1; clone size: -; CDR3 length: 15; J gene: TRBJ2-1; D gene: TRBD2; CDR3 protein: CASSLMTSGYNEQFF
V gene: TRBV9; clone size: -; CDR3 length: 17; J gene: TRBJ1-6; D gene: -; CDR3 protein: CASSPRPYSSYNSPLHF
V gene: TRBV25-1; clone size: -; CDR3 length: 13; J gene: TRBJ1-2; D gene: -; CDR3 protein: CASSRDLPYGYTF
V gene: TRBV11-2; clone size: -; CDR3 length: 11; J gene: TRBJ1-1; D gene: -; CDR3 protein: CASSLVSEAFF
V gene: TRBV7-3; clone size: -; CDR3 length: 15; J gene: TRBJ2-2; D gene: -; CDR3 protein: CASSLTSQNTGELFF
V gene: TRBV29-1; clone size: -; CDR3 length: 15; J gene: TRBJ1-2; D gene: TRBD1; CDR3 protein: CSVESRDSSNYGYTF
V gene: TRBV5-1; clone size: -; CDR3 length: 14; J gene: TRBJ1-6; D gene: TRBD1; CDR3 protein: CASSLGDRGSPLHF
V gene: TRBV4-3; clone size: -; CDR3 length: 15; J gene: TRBJ2-1; D gene: TRBD1; CDR3 protein: CASSPLDREYNEQFF
V gene: TRBV27; clone size: -; CDR3 length: 16; J gene: TRBJ2-7; D gene: TRBD2; CDR3 protein: CASSSGLAGASYEQYF
V gene: TRBV5-1; clone size: -; CDR3 length: 17; J gene: TRBJ1-2; D gene: TRBD1; CDR3 protein: CASSRTGTGNSNYGYTF
V gene: TRBV7-2; clone size: -; CDR3 length: 15; J gene: TRBJ1-3; D gene: -; CDR3 protein: CASSLSGSSGNTIYF
V gene: TRBV7-9; clone size: -; CDR3 length: 15; J gene: TRBJ1-1; D gene: -; CDR3 protein: CASSFPGWLNTEAFF
V gene: TRBV18; clone size: few; CDR3 length: 14; J gene: TRBJ2-1; D gene: -; CDR3 protein: CASSGTGFYNEQFF
V gene: TRBV5-5; clone size: -; CDR3 length: 15; J gene: TRBJ2-2; D gene: TRBD1; CDR3 protein: CASSSRQGAIGELFF
V gene: TRBV10-3; clone size: -; CDR3 length: 16; J gene: TRBJ2-3; D gene: -; CDR3 protein: CAISATSIPSTDTQYF
V gene: TRBV5-1; clone size: -; CDR3 length: 15; J gene: TRBJ1-1; D gene: -; CDR3 protein: CASSLGRTVNTEAFF
V gene: TRBV7-2; clone size: -; CDR3 length: 15; J gene: TRBJ2-2; D gene: -; CDR3 protein: CASSLHRDNTGELFF
V gene: TRBV4-2; clone size: -; CDR3 length: 18; J gene: TRBJ2-2; D gene: -; CDR3 protein: CASSQEAWLAPNTGELFF
V gene: TRBV5-6; clone size: -; CDR3 length: 15; J gene: TRBJ2-7; D gene: -; CDR3 protein: CASSVLGPTYYEQYF
V gene: TRBV16; clone size: -; CDR3 length: 15; J gene: TRBJ1-1; D gene: -; CDR3 protein: CASSQSSAGSTEAFF
V gene: TRBV6-5; clone size: -; CDR3 length: 15; J gene: TRBJ1-2; D gene: -; CDR3 protein: CASSYVEGLSYGYTF